This T cell receptor (beta chain) was found in a study of cytotoxic CD8 clonotypes in ibrutinib-treated CLL. This table comes from immunoSEQ multiplex PCR, and its TCRdb copy is limited to in-frame clones, with some not included. In the table there are 55,000 to 80,000 clones, around nine tenths of which are singletons. The germline V and J ends were trimmed by 3 bases and 3 bases, with 16 bases remaining between them. CDR1 and CDR2 from the germline V gene are LNHNV and YYDKDF (reference sequence). CDR3 length equals 16 residues. Sequenced material: PBMCs, taken after 12 months of ibrutinib treatment. The V and J genes are TRBV15 and TRBJ2-3; the D gene is possibly TRBD1 (5 bases). This TCR came from a human donor with chronic lymphocytic leukemia. CDR3 amino acids: CATSSRRQPITDTQYF. The DNA of the CDR3 is TGTGCCACCAGCAGTCGACGACAGCCAATTACAGATACGCAGTATTTT.